This T cell receptor beta chain was profiled in a study of shared clonotypes between healthy human individuals. About the research overall: The plates for each donor numbered three CD4 naive, three CD4 memory, two CD8 naive and one CD8 memory.

Losses at the gene ends were 2 bases for V and 6 bases for J; bases not matched to a gene: 3. From germline, CDR1 is SNHLY and CDR2 FYNNEI. The CDR3 spans 14 residues. All participating donors were Caucasian adults from Nashville, Tennessee. Assay: immunoSEQ multiplex PCR; the TCRdb copy retains only in-frame clones and omits some. The sample shows some 1.4 million clones, approximately 96% of them seen only once. This clone was recorded a few times. Antigen unknown. Overall study findings and caveats: In the sorted subsets, rarefaction showed sequencing was incomplete despite large depth.

Material: naive CD4+ T cells sorted from blood. This sample's subset: CD45RA+ positively selected. The TCR was taken from a man aged 25 to 40 in good health. V usage is TRBV2 and J usage is TRBJ2-3; 9 nucleotides agree with TRBD2. CDR3 nucleotides: TGTGCCAGCAGTGAATACGGACTAGCGGATACGCAGTATTTT. Its translation is CASSEYGLADTQYF.